This paragraph reports one TCR beta chain. Its specificity is not known. Libraries were UMI-labeled 5' RACE TRB cDNA. TCRdb re-called the 5' RACE reads, yielding one record per CDR3 amino acid sequence without DNA. The listing records roughly 130,000 distinct CDR3 sequences. These data originate in a study of CXCR3-negative and CXCR3-positive naive CD8 T cells. General study points: TRB CDR3s of CXCR3-positive naive cells were more hydrophobic than those of CXCR3-negative naive cells. Both naive subsets showed comparably high diversity, and memory CD8+ cells showed much lower diversity. CXCR3-negative and CXCR3-positive naive cells shared comparable TRBV-TRBJ usage, but memory cells did not.

The study sorted every CD8+ T cell subset in triplicate at under 350,000 cells each. Naive CD8+ T cells were CD45RO-CCR7+CD27+CD95-. CDR1 and CDR2 (germline): PRHDT, FYEKMQ (reference sequence). This CDR3 contains 16 residues. The gene calls are TRBV13 and TRBJ2-5; TCRdb's D call of TRBD2 is untestable without DNA. The clonotype comes from a human donor in good health. Some clones in this sample may be carry-over from other donors' samples. Material for sequencing was naive CXCR3+ CD8+ T cells from blood. Sample subset: CD45RO-CCR7+CD27+CD95- naive CD8+ T cells expressing CXCR3 (TNR3+). The CDR3 is CASSFSGAGKEETQYF. The variable domain in full, completed from reference TRBV13 and TRBJ2-5, reads AAGVIQSPRHLIKEKRETATLKCYPIPRHDTVYWYQQGPGQDPQFLISFYEKMQSDKGSIPDRFSAQQFSDYHSELNMSSLELGDSALYFCASSFSGAGKEETQYFGPGTRLLVL.